This T cell receptor (beta chain) comes out of a study of monozygotic twins with cystic fibrosis. The CDR3 spans 16 residues. V lost 1 base and J lost 2, with 13 bases in between. The germline CDR1 and CDR2 sequences are SGDLS and YYNGEE. Data came from immunoSEQ multiplex PCR; TCRdb stores just in-frame clones and leaves some out. The sample lists under 20,000 clones; approximately 97% were seen once. Sequenced material: blood. This receptor was taken from a woman younger than 45 with cystic fibrosis. The gene calls are TRBV9 and TRBJ2-1; D may be TRBD2 (6 bases). This CDR3 reads CASSVSGGEPYNEQFF. Written as DNA, the CDR3 is TGTGCCAGCAGCGTATCTGGCGGGGAACCCTACAATGAGCAGTTCTTC.